Shown below are 30 T cell receptor beta chains from a single sample sequenced in a study of cytotoxic CD8 clonotypes in ibrutinib-treated CLL. The repertoire was sequenced with immunoSEQ multiplex PCR; TCRdb's copy has only in-frame clones and lacks some. The sample includes some 130,000 clones, approximately 85% of them seen just once. The material sequenced was PBMCs, taken after 24 months of ibrutinib treatment. These receptors all stem from a human donor with chronic lymphocytic leukemia.

CDR3 amino acids: CASSPWRGTSGGLYNEQFF. Here the CDR3 DNA reads TGTGCCAGCAGCCCCTGGCGTGGCACTAGCGGGGGACTTTACAATGAGCAGTTCTTC. This chain links TRBV7-7 with TRBJ2-1; 11 nucleotides match TRBD2. Germline V gene sequence: CDR1 SSHAT, CDR2 FNYEAQ (reference sequence). The CDR3 contains 19 residues. V was clipped by 5 bases and J by 4 bases; unmatched bases: 16.

The V call is TRBV5-4, the J call TRBJ1-1; 8 bases fit TRBD1. The CDR3 totals 15 residues. The germline gives CDR1 SGHNT, CDR2 YYREEE (reference sequence). V lost 3 bases and J lost 4; bases outside the gene matches: 8. This CDR3 is CASSSGQERGTEAFF. CDR3 coding DNA: TGTGCCAGCAGCTCGGGACAGGAGAGGGGCACTGAAGCTTTCTTT. Together with reference TRBV5-4 and TRBJ1-1, the CDR3 gives the full variable domain: ETGVTQSPTHLIKTRGQQVTLRCSSQSGHNTVSWYQQALGQGPQFIFQYYREEENGRGNFPPRFSGLQFPNYSSELNVNALELDDSALYLCASSSGQERGTEAFFGQGTRLTVV.

The chain employs TRBV7-8 and TRBJ2-3, with D unclear. Germline lookup yields CDR1 SGHVS and CDR2 FQNEAQ. The CDR3 contains 12 residues. The V and J ends lost 4 bases and 10 bases respectively, with 12 bases between them. CDR3 loop: CASSSMVVAQYF. CDR3 DNA sequence: TGTGCCAGCAGCTCGATGGTGGTAGCGCAGTATTTT. Full variable domain (rest looked up from reference TRBV7-8 and TRBJ2-3): GAGVSQSPRYKVAKRGQDVALRCDPISGHVSLFWYQQALGQGPEFLTYFQNEAQLDKSGLPSDRFFAERPEGSVSTLKIQRTQQEDSAVYLCASSSMVVAQYFGPGTRLTVL.

This clone was recorded only once. The chain uses TRBV7-2 and TRBJ1-2; 10 bases match TRBD1. The CDR3 extends over 15 amino acids. V dropped 3 bases and J dropped 7; count of bases not matched to a gene: 8. Looked up from germline, CDR1 is SGHTA and CDR2 is FQGNSA. Here the CDR3 DNA reads TGTGCCAGCAGCTTCCCGAGACAGGGGGCGGGTGGCTACACCTTC. It codes for CASSFPRQGAGGYTF.

The table lists this clone with a few counts. The genes are TRBV9 and TRBJ1-1, with 7 nucleotides matching TRBD1. Germline trimming cut 4 bases from V and 6 bases from J; bases unmatched to any gene: 9. This CDR3 has 14 amino acids. Looked up from germline, CDR1 is SGDLS and CDR2 is YYNGEE. The DNA of the CDR3 is TGTGCCAGCAGCCTCCTTCAGGGGGTCCCTGAAGCTTTCTTT. It is translated as CASSLLQGVPEAFF.

This clone has more than one count but fewer than ten. The chain joins TRBV11-1 to TRBJ1-1; D gene uncertain. CDR3 size: 13 residues. The germline V and J ends were trimmed by 5 bases and 1 base, with 8 bases remaining between them. The V gene's germline CDR1 is SGHAT and CDR2 FQDESV (reference sequence). In DNA form, the CDR3 reads TGTGCCAGCAGCCCCCCCCCGAACACTGAAGCTTTCTTT. Translated: CASSPPPNTEAFF.

The gene calls are TRBV4-3 and TRBJ1-4; D remains unclear. There are 14 residues in the CDR3. V was trimmed by 0 bases and J by 4 bases, leaving 6 bases between them. From germline, CDR1 is LGHNA and CDR2 YSLEER. This CDR3 reads CASSQDLNNEKLFF. The CDR3, as DNA: TGCGCCAGCAGCCAAGACCTGAATAATGAAAAACTGTTTTTT.

The chain combines TRBV9 with TRBJ2-3, with D perhaps given as TRBD1 or TRBD2 (5 bases each). The CDR3 is 16 amino acids. Germline V gene sequence: CDR1 SGDLS, CDR2 YYNGEE. V was shortened by 9 bases and J by 6 bases, with 26 bases between the two germline ends. The DNA of the CDR3 is TGTGCCAATTTCCCCCGTTCGAGGGGCCGGCTGGATACGCAGTATTTT. Protein sequence: CANFPRSRGRLDTQYF.

The CDR3 DNA follows: TGTGCCAGCAGCTTGTTTAGGGCGGGACTCTTCTCCTACGAGCAGTACTTC. It encodes CASSLFRAGLFSYEQYF. The chain joins TRBV7-9 to TRBJ2-7; tentative D call: TRBD2 (6 bases). The germline V and J ends were trimmed by 3 bases and 0 bases, with 18 bases remaining between them. Germline V gene data show CDR1 as SEHNR and CDR2 as FQNEAQ (reference sequence). The length of the CDR3 is 17 residues.

This clone was picked up a small number of times. This chain connects TRBV5-1 to TRBJ1-5, with TRBD1 identical over 8 bases. The CDR3 is 15 amino acids. V shed 4 bases and J 5 bases; nucleotides not matched to a gene: 8. The germline V gene has CDR1 SGHRS and CDR2 YFSETQ. The CDR3 DNA reads TGCGCCAGCAGCGCCGGACAGGGAGCGGATCAGCCCCAGCATTTT. As protein: CASSAGQGADQPQHF.

This clone has only a few counts. This rearrangement joins TRBV5-6 to TRBJ1-6; D remains unclear. V was pared by 3 bases and J by 14 bases, with 21 bases between. The CDR3 is 15 residues long. Germline CDR1 and CDR2: SGHDT and YYEEEE. CDR3 amino acids: CASSWVEQRPGALHF. The CDR3 DNA is TGTGCCAGCAGCTGGGTGGAACAGCGGCCTGGGGCCCTCCACTTT.

V usage is TRBV6-5 and J usage is TRBJ1-2, with D hard to call. V gave up 7 bases and J gave up 5 bases, with 14 bases separating them. CDR3 length equals 13 residues. Germline CDR1 is MNHEY and CDR2 is SVGAGI. Here the CDR3 reads CASNRGNLYGYTF. The CDR3 DNA reads as TGTGCCAGCAATCGGGGAAACCTTTATGGCTACACCTTC.

V gene TRBV5-6 combines with J gene TRBJ2-3, with D perhaps matching TRBD1 (5 bases). Looked up from germline, CDR1 is SGHDT and CDR2 is YYEEEE. V was clipped by 4 bases and J by 0 bases, with 12 bases between them. The CDR3 consists of 15 residues. The CDR3 reads CASSPSAGSTDTQYF. DNA for the CDR3: TGTGCCAGCAGCCCCTCCGCAGGGAGCACAGATACGCAGTATTTT. Looking up the rest from reference TRBV5-6 and TRBJ2-3 gives the full variable domain: DAGVTQSPTHLIKTRGQQVTLRCSPKSGHDTVSWYQQALGQGPQFIFQYYEEEERQRGNFPDRFSGHQFPNYSSELNVNALLLGDSALYLCASSPSAGSTDTQYFGPGTRLTVL.

V gene TRBV4-3 combines with J gene TRBJ1-5, with D unresolved. The CDR3 loop spans 13 amino acids. Germline CDR1 LGHNA, CDR2 YSLEER. Between the trimmed V and J ends, which lost 4 bases and 3 bases, there was a span of 7 bases. In DNA form, the CDR3 reads TGCGCCAGCAGCCCGACTTTCAATCAGCCCCAGCATTTT. This sequence encodes CASSPTFNQPQHF.

A few counts support this clone. The rearrangement links TRBV27 to TRBJ1-1; D gene uncertain. Trimming took 9 bases from V and 8 from J, leaving 19 bases between them. CDR1 and CDR2 from the germline V gene are MNHEY and SMNVEV (reference sequence). The CDR3 contains 13 residues. CDR3 loop: CASAGLVSTEAFF. For the CDR3, the DNA is TGTGCCAGTGCCGGGTTGGTCTCTACAGAAGCTTTCTTT.

This clone was observed a single time. The J gene is TRBJ2-5, the V gene TRBV9; a possible D gene is TRBD1 (5 bases). The CDR3 totals 13 residues. V was pared by 0 bases and J by 5 bases, with 8 bases between. CDR1 and CDR2 from the germline V gene are SGDLS and YYNGEE. The CDR3 nucleotides are TGTGCCAGCAGCGTAGATGGGGCGGAGACCCAGTACTTC. It specifies CASSVDGAETQYF.

The chain recombines TRBV27 with TRBJ2-1, with TRBD1 matching over 8 bases. The CDR3 is made up of 15 amino acids. The ends lost 5 bases at V and 7 bases at J; junction bases unmatched: 10. In germline, CDR1 is MNHEY, CDR2 SMNVEV (reference sequence). Here the CDR3 DNA reads TGTGCCAGCAGTACTCTACAGGGGGTTAGGAATGAGCAGTTCTTC. This gives the protein CASSTLQGVRNEQFF.

The chain carries TRBV7-8 and TRBJ1-6; unclear D gene. Deletions cut 5 bases from V and 0 bases from J, with 11 bases between. The CDR3 has 16 residues. The germline V gene has CDR1 SGHVS and CDR2 FQNEAQ. The CDR3 nucleotides read TGTGCCAGCAGCCTTACTAGGCCCTCCTATAATTCACCCCTCCACTTT. It translates to CASSLTRPSYNSPLHF.

This clone showed up just a few times. The chain has TRBV5-4 and TRBJ1-2; D perhaps matches TRBD1 (5 bases). Trimming took 4 bases from V and 5 from J, leaving 12 bases between them. This CDR3 region has 13 residues. Germline-derived CDR1 and CDR2 are SGHNT and YYREEE (reference sequence). The CDR3 protein is CASSPPRQYGYTF. CDR3 bases: TGTGCCAGCAGCCCCCCTCGACAGTATGGCTACACCTTC.

The chain employs TRBV6-6 and TRBJ2-3; D is perhaps TRBD1 (5 bases). The germline CDR1 and CDR2 sequences are MNHNY and SVGAGI (reference sequence). The CDR3 spans 14 residues. Trimming took 7 bases from V and 0 from J, leaving 11 bases between them. The CDR3 sequence: CASTKPGSTDTQYF. The CDR3 coding sequence is TGTGCCAGCACCAAACCAGGGAGCACAGATACGCAGTATTTT.

The chain has TRBV14 and TRBJ2-5; D possibly uses TRBD1 or TRBD2 (5 bases each). Looked up from germline, CDR1 is SGHDN and CDR2 is FVKESK. This CDR3 has 18 residues. Between the trimmed V and J ends, which lost 0 bases and 7 bases, there was a span of 24 bases. The CDR3 nucleotides read TGTGCCAGCAGCCAAGATCGAGGGGCGGGTCTGGGGGTTTGGACCCAGTACTTC. Translation: CASSQDRGAGLGVWTQYF.

The chain recombines TRBV27 with TRBJ1-5; unclear D gene. The V end lost 3 bases, the J end lost 6 bases, and 9 bases lay between the germline ends. The CDR3 is 13 amino acids. Per germline, CDR1 MNHEY and CDR2 SMNVEV (reference sequence). This CDR3 reads CASSFQNSQPQHF. CDR3 coding DNA: TGTGCCAGCAGTTTTCAAAATTCTCAGCCCCAGCATTTT.

This clone was seen once. The V call is TRBV10-3, the J call TRBJ1-2, with TRBD1 matching 7 bases. The germline CDR1 and CDR2 sequences are ENHRY and SYGVKD. The trim removed 3 bases at V and 8 bases at J, leaving 6 bases unmatched. CDR3 length: 13 residues. As DNA, the CDR3 is TGTGCCATCAGTGATGGGACAGTCGAGGGCTACACCTTC. Translating it yields CAISDGTVEGYTF.

The chain has TRBV5-1 and TRBJ2-2, with 7 bases identical to TRBD1. CDR3 length: 15 amino acids. Unmatched junction bases numbered 5, after V lost 0 bases and J lost 6 bases. Germline loops: CDR1 SGHRS, CDR2 YFSETQ. The CDR3 loop reads CASSLARDSPGELFF. Here the CDR3 DNA reads TGCGCCAGCAGCTTGGCCAGGGACAGCCCCGGGGAGCTGTTTTTT.

This clone was found a few times. The V gene is TRBV7-2, the J gene TRBJ1-2; 8 bases map to TRBD1. Germline CDR1 and CDR2: SGHTA and FQGNSA. V gave up 4 bases and J gave up 7 bases; unmatched junction bases: 5. CDR3 length: 13 residues. CDR3 sequence (DNA): TGTGCCAGCAGCTCAGGGACAGGCCCTGGCTACACCTTC. This codes for CASSSGTGPGYTF.

The gene calls are TRBV7-2 and TRBJ1-1; 10 bases fit TRBD1. The CDR3 totals 15 residues. Trimming at V came to 5 bases and at J to 1 base, leaving 4 bases not matched to a gene. Looked up from germline, CDR1 is SGHTA and CDR2 is FQGNSA. CDR3 sequence (DNA): TGTGCCAGCAGCCAGGGACAGGGGAGGAACACTGAAGCTTTCTTT. Protein product: CASSQGQGRNTEAFF.

CDR3 DNA sequence: TGTGCCTGGAGTCCGGGACTAGCGGGGGTACAAGAGACCCAGTACTTC. Residues: CAWSPGLAGVQETQYF. The chain couples TRBV30 to TRBJ2-5; TRBD2 agrees at 14 bases. The length of the CDR3 is 16 residues. Per the germline V gene, CDR1 is GTSNPN and CDR2 is SVGIG (reference sequence). V lost 2 bases to trimming and J lost 2 bases; unmatched junction nucleotides: 4. The full variable domain, its missing parts supplied by reference TRBV30 and TRBJ2-5, is SQTIHQWPATLVQPVGSPLSLECTVEGTSNPNLYWYRQAAGRGLQLLFYSVGIGQISSEVPQNLSASRPQDRQFILSSKKLLLSDSGFYLCAWSPGLAGVQETQYFGPGTRLLVL.

This clone has more than one count but fewer than ten. The V call is TRBV11-2, the J call TRBJ2-1; possibly TRBD2 for D (5 bases). The germline gives CDR1 SGHAT, CDR2 FQNNGV. This CDR3 is 13 amino acids long. Trimming cost V 2 bases and J 10 bases, with 12 bases left between them. The CDR3 spells CASSLTRVGEQFF. As DNA, the CDR3 is TGTGCCAGCAGCTTAACGAGGGTAGGGGAGCAGTTCTTC.

The chain has TRBV10-2 and TRBJ1-1; 7 bases line up with TRBD1. In germline, CDR1 is WSHSY, CDR2 SAAADI. J was trimmed by 0 bases and V by 2 bases; bases with no gene match: 15. The CDR3 length is 19 residues. Here the CDR3 reads CASSEPEGAYLTMNTEAFF. The CDR3 DNA follows: TGCGCCAGCAGTGAGCCTGAGGGGGCTTATTTAACCATGAACACTGAAGCTTTCTTT.

The CDR3 DNA sequence: TGTGCCAGCAGGGGGACTAGCGGGGTTCTTTTCTTC. Translation gives CASRGTSGVLFF. V is TRBV28 and J is TRBJ2-1; 13 bases are a match to TRBD2. Germline CDR1 MDHEN, CDR2 SYDVKM. The CDR3 has 12 residues. The junction had 6 bases not matched to a gene; V was cut back by 6 bases and J by 16 bases. Complete variable domain (other parts from reference TRBV28 and TRBJ2-1): DVKVTQSSRYLVKRTGEKVFLECVQDMDHENMFWYRQDPGLGLRLIYFSYDVKMKEKGDIPEGYSVSREKKERFSLILESASTNQTSMYLCASRGTSGVLFFGPGTRLTVL.